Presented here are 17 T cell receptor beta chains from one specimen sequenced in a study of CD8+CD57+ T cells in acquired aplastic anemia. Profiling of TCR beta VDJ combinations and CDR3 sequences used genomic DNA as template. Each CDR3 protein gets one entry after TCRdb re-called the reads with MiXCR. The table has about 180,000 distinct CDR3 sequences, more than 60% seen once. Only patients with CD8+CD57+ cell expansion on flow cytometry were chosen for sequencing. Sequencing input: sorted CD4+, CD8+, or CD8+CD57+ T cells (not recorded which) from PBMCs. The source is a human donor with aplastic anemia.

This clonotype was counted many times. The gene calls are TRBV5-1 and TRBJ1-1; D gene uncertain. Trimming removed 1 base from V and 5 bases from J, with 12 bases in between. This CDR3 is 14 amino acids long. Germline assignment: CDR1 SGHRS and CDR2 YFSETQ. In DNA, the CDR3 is TGCGCCAGCAGCTTGAGACTTTTAGGGACTGAAGCTTTCTTT. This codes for CASSLRLLGTEAFF.

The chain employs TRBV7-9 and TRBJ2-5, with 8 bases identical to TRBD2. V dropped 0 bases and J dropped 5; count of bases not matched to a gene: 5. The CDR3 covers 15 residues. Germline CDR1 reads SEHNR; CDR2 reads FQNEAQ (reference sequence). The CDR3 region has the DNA TGTGCCAGCAGCTTAGCCGGGGGGGCGACGGAGACCCAGTACTTC. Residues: CASSLAGGATETQYF.

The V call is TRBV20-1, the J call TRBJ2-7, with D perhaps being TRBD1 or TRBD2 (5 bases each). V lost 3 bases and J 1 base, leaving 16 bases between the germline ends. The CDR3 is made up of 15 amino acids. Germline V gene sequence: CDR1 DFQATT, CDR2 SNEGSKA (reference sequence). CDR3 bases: TGCAGTGCTAGTATGTCCAGGGACCTTTCCTACGAGCAGTACTTC. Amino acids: CSASMSRDLSYEQYF.

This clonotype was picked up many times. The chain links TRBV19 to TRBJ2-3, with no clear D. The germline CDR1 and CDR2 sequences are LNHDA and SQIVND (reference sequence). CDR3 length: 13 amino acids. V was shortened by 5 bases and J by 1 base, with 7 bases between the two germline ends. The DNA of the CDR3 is TGTGCCAGTAGTCTAACAGGCACAGATACGCAGTATTTT. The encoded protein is CASSLTGTDTQYF.

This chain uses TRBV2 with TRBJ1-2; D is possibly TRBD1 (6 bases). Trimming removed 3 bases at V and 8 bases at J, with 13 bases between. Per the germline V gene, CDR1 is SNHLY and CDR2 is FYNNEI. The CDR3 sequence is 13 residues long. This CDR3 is CASSDLQGGGYTF. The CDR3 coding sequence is TGTGCCAGCAGTGATTTACAGGGTGGGGGCTACACCTTC.

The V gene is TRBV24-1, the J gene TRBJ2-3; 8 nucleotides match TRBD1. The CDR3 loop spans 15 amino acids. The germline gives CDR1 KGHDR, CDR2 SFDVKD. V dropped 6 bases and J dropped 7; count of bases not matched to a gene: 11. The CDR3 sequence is CATSTGDRGRNTQYF. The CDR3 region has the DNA TGTGCCACCAGTACCGGTGACAGGGGCCGAAATACGCAGTATTTT.

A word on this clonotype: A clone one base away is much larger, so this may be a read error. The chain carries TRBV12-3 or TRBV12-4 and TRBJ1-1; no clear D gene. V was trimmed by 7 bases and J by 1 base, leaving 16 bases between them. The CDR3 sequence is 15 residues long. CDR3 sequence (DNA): TGTGCCAGCACCATGGAGTACAGAGAGAACACTGAAGCTTTCTTT. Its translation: CASTMEYRENTEAFF.

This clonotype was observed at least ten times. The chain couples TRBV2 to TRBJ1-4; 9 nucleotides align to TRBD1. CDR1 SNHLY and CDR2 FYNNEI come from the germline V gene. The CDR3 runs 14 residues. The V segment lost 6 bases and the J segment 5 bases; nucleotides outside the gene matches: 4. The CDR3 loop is CASRGDRENEKLFF. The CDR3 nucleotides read TGTGCCAGCAGGGGGGACAGGGAGAATGAAAAACTGTTTTTT.

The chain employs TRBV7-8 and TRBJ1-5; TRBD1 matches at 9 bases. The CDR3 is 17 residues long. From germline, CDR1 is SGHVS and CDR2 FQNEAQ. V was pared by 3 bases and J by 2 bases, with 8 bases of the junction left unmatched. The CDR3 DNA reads TGTGCCAGCAGCTTGGGACAGGGAGCTAGGGGCAATCAGCCCCAGCATTTT. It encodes CASSLGQGARGNQPQHF.

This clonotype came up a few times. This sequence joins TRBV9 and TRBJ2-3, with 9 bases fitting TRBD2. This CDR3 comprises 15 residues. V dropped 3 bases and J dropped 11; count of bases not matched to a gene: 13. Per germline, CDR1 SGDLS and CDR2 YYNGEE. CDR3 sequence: CASSERGAAYNEQYF. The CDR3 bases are TGTGCCAGCAGCGAGCGGGGGGCAGCCTACAATGAGCAGTATTTT.

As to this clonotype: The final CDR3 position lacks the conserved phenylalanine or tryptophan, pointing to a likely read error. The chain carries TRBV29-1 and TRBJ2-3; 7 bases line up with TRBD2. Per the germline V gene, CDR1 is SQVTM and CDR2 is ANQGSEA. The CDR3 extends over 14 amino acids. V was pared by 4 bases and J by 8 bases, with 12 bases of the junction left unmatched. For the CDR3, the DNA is TGCAGCGTTGGGGACCTGGGGGGGTCAGGTACGCAGTATATT. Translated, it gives CSVGDLGGSGTQYI.

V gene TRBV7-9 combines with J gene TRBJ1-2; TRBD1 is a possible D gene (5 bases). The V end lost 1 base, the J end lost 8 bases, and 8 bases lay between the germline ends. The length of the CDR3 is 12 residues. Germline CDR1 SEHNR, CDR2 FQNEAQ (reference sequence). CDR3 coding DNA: TGTGCCAGCAGCTTAGGGGACGGGGGCTACACCTTC. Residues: CASSLGDGGYTF.

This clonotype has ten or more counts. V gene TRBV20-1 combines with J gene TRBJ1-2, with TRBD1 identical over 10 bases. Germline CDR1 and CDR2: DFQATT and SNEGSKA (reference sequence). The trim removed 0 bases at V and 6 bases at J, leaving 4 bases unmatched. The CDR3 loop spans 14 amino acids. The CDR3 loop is CSARDPDRGHGYTF. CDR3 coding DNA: TGCAGTGCTAGAGATCCCGACAGGGGGCATGGCTACACCTTC.

The CDR3 here is CASSRVVAGTGPGVGYTF. DNA of the CDR3: TGCGCCAGCAGCCGCGTGGTAGCGGGCACAGGGCCTGGAGTTGGCTACACCTTC. V usage is TRBV10-2 and J usage is TRBJ1-2; D is possibly TRBD1 (6 bases). Germline CDR1 is WSHSY and CDR2 is SAAADI. This CDR3 contains 18 residues. Trimming removed 6 bases from V and 7 bases from J, with 30 bases in between.

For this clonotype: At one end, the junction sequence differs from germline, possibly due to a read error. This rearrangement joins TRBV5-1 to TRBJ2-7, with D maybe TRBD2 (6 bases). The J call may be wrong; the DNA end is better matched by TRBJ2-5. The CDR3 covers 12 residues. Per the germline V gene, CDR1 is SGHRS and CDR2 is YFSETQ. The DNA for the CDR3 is TGTGCCAGCAGCTTCGGGGGAAAGACCCAGTACTTC. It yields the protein CASSFGGKTQYF.

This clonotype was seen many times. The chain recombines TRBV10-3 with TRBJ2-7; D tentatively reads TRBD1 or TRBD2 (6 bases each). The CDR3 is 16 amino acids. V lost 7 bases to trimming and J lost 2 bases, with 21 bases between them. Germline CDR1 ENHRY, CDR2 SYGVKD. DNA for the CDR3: TGTGCCATCACCAAGGGGATAGGGGGAGGACCCTACGAGCAGTACTTC. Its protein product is CAITKGIGGGPYEQYF.

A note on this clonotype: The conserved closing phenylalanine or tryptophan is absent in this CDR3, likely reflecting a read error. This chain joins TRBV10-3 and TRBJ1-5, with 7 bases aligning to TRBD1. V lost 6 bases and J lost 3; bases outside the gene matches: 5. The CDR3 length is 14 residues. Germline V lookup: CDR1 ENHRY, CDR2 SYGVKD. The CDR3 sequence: CAISQDRINQPQHS. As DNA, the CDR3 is TGTGCCATCAGCCAGGACAGGATCAATCAGCCCCAGCATTCT.